This T cell receptor (beta chain) is drawn from a study of blood T cell repertoires in COVID-19. Study context: PBMCs, B-cell-depleted T cells, or T cells provided the cDNA or gDNA that made up the material.

The length of the CDR3 is 14 residues. V lost 0 bases to trimming and J lost 8 bases, with 11 bases between them. Germline V gene data show CDR1 as LGHNA and CDR2 as YNFKEQ. In the original workflow: For nucleated cells, counts were estimated from reference gene primer amplification. Here immunoSEQ multiplex PCR was the method, and the copy in TCRdb shows in-frame clones only, minus some. That table supplies the V and J calls and clone size; D and trimming were determined from the DNA. The sample includes tens of thousands of clones, 84% seen only once; the top ten take 20% to 25%. The sequencing input was peripheral blood. The chain couples TRBV4-2 to TRBJ2-1; D perhaps matches TRBD1 (6 bases). The TCR was taken from a woman aged 50 to 60 with acute or convalescent COVID-19. This CDR3 is CASSQDPRTDEQFF. The DNA for the CDR3 is TGTGCCAGCAGCCAAGATCCACGGACAGATGAGCAGTTCTTC.